This T cell receptor beta chain emerged from a study of T cells after yellow fever vaccination. Study-wide results and caveats: Clonotype sharing between CD4 and CD8 compartments was small. The study re-detected most primary-vaccination clones after the booster (nearly 97% CD4, roughly 90% CD8). Abundant bulk-population clonotypes could contaminate the FACS-sorted repertoires.

5'RACE template switching produced TCR cDNA carrying a universal primer site and UMIs. MiXCR was run by TCRdb on the 5' RACE reads, yielding one entry per CDR3 protein. The sample has approximately 140,000 distinct CDR3 sequences; less than 9.5% are singletons. The CDR3 has 17 amino acids. Trimming removed 5 bases from V and 4 bases from J, with 22 bases in between. CDR1 and CDR2 (germline): SGHRS, YFSETQ. Remarks on this clonotype: The antigen is unknown.

V is TRBV5-1 and J is TRBJ2-1; D is possibly TRBD1 (6 bases). Sequenced here: CD4+ T cells sorted from PBMCs, sampled 5 days after the yellow fever booster vaccination. This TCR was sampled from a man aged 25 to 40 who received the YFV17D yellow fever vaccine. The CDR3 reads CASSSLGTPRRYNEQFF. As DNA, the CDR3 is TGCGCCAGCAGTTCGCTCGGGACACCCAGACGATACAATGAGCAGTTCTTC.